This TCR beta chain derives from a study of blood T cell repertoires in COVID-19. This table comes from immunoSEQ multiplex PCR, and its TCRdb copy is limited to in-frame clones, with some not included. Among over 110,000 clones listed, around 79% were seen once. Per germline, CDR1 LGHDT and CDR2 YNNKEL (reference sequence). The CDR3 is 12 amino acids. Trimming shortened V by 4 bases and J by 8 bases, and 10 bases separated the two germline ends. Sequencing was carried out using peripheral blood. This receptor was taken from a man in his sixties with acute or convalescent COVID-19. The chain joins TRBV3-1 (or the pseudogene TRBV3-2) to TRBJ2-3; D not resolved. The CDR3 protein is CASSLPPGTQYF. The CDR3 DNA reads TGTGCCAGCAGCCTCCCGCCGGGTACGCAGTATTTT.